This T cell receptor beta chain stems from a study of neurological immune-mediated disorders. This clonotype was picked up a small number of times. TCRdb analysed the 5' RACE reads with MiXCR anew, one entry per CDR3 protein. The sample yields 40,000 or so distinct CDR3 sequences, roughly 2.5% seen once. The CDR3 consists of 15 residues. Germline trimming cut 5 bases from V and 0 bases from J; bases unmatched to any gene: 5. Germline lookup yields CDR1 SQVTM and CDR2 ANQGSEA. Sequenced input: PBMCs. This clonotype was obtained from a man in his fifties or sixties with multiple sclerosis. V gene TRBV29-1 combines with J gene TRBJ1-2, with 11 bases fitting TRBD1. As DNA, the CDR3 is TGCAGCGTTCCGGGACAGGGGGGTACTAACTATGGCTACACCTTC. This translates into CSVPGQGGTNYGYTF.